This TCR beta chain was recorded in a study of CD8+ T cells in alopecia areata. After isolation, RNA underwent reverse transcription to generate cDNA as the sequencing template. Only in-frame clones appear in the TCRdb table, and some are missing; sequencing was by immunoSEQ multiplex PCR. The profile shows about 76,000 clones, approximately 70% of them singletons. Broader study findings: An increase in clonality over normal scalp was evident in lesional scalp, especially alopecia totalis/universalis. Relative to mice, TCR sharing across patients was less clear, a difference possibly HLA-related.

Comments on this clone: The antigen is undetermined.

The CDR3 has 13 amino acids. The ends were cut back, 5 bases at V and 13 bases at J, with 20 bases in the middle. Germline V lookup: CDR1 MNHEY, CDR2 SVGAGI. The sample's treatment: oral pan-JAK inhibitor, 5-10 mg twice daily. PBMC-derived CD4+ and CD8+ T cells were sorted. The sequence derives from a human donor with alopecia areata. The source was CD8+ T cells sorted from blood, collected at week 24, from a patient treated with tofacitinib. The chain combines TRBV6-5 with TRBJ1-2; D is uncertain. CDR3 loop: CASSPYQGSSLTF. The DNA for the CDR3 is TGTGCCAGCAGTCCCTACCAAGGGAGTAGTCTCACCTTC.